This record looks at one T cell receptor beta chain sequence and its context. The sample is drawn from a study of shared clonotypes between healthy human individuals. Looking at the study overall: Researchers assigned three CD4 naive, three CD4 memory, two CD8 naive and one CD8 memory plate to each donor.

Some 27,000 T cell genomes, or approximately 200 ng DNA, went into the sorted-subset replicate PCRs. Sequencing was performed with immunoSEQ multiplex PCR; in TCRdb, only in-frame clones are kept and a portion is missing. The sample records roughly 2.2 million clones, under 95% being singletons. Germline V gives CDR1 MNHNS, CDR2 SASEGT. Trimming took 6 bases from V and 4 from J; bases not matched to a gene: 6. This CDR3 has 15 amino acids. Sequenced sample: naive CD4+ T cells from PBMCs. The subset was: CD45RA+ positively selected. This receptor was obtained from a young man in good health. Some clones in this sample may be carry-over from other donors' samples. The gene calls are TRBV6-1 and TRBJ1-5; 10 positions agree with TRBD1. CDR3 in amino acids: CASRTPGQGNQPQHF. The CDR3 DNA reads TGTGCCAGCAGGACGCCGGGACAGGGGAATCAGCCCCAGCATTTT.